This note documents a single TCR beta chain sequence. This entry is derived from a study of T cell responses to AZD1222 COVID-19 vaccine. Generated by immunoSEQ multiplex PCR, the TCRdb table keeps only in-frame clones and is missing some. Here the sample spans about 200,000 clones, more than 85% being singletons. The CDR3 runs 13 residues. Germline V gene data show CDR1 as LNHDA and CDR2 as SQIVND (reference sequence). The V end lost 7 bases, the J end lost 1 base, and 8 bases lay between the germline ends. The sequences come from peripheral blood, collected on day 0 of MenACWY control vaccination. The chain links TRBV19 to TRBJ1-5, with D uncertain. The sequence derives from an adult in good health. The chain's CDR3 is CASKRQSNQPQHF. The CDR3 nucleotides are TGTGCCAGTAAAAGACAAAGCAATCAGCCCCAGCATTTT.